One sample yielded the 20 T cell receptor beta chains listed below, sequenced in a study of CDR3 diversity in severe acne. Via MiXCR, TCRdb re-called the PCR reads, giving one row per CDR3 protein. The sample holds about 85,000 distinct CDR3 sequences, about 52% seen once. The sample taken for sequencing was blood. These receptor sequences come from a male donor in good health, serving as a control.

This clonotype was seen many times. The CDR3, as DNA: TGCAGTGTTAGGATAGGGACTATCAATGAAAAACTGTTTTTT. Its translation: CSVRIGTINEKLFF. The genes are TRBV20-1 and TRBJ1-4; D might be TRBD1 (5 bases). Between the trimmed V and J ends, which lost 7 bases and 5 bases, there was a span of 17 bases. The CDR3 is 14 residues long. CDR1 DFQATT and CDR2 SNEGSKA come from the germline V gene (reference sequence).

The chain has TRBV6-1 and TRBJ2-1; 11 nucleotides align to TRBD2. The CDR3 consists of 15 residues. V lost 3 bases and J lost 7; bases outside the gene matches: 5. In germline, CDR1 is MNHNS, CDR2 SASEGT. CDR3 sequence (DNA): TGTGCCAGCAGTGAGGCTAGCGGGGGGCCGAATGAGCAGTTCTTC. The encoded protein is CASSEASGGPNEQFF.

Details on this clonotype: Given a much more abundant clone one base away, this may be a read error. The chain employs TRBV14 and TRBJ1-2; TRBD1 matches 7 bases. The V gene end was trimmed by 4 bases and the J gene end by 8 bases; junction bases not matched to a gene: 13. Germline V lookup: CDR1 SGHDN, CDR2 FVKESK. The CDR3 totals 15 residues. The CDR3 coding sequence is TGTGCCAGCAGCCTAGAAAGGAGCGGAGGGGGCGGCTACACCTTC. This encodes CASSLERSGGGGYTF.

This clonotype was observed at least ten times. CDR3 sequence (DNA): TGTGCCAGCACCGAGGCAGGGACCCTCTGGGCCGGGGAGCTGTTTTTT. Its translation is CASTEAGTLWAGELFF. The chain uses TRBV6-5 and TRBJ2-2; D tentatively reads TRBD1 or TRBD2 (5 bases each). V lost 7 bases and J lost 6, with 21 bases in between. CDR3 length: 16 amino acids. Germline V lookup: CDR1 MNHEY, CDR2 SVGAGI.

This clonotype was found a few times. The J gene is TRBJ1-1, the V gene TRBV24-1; D uncertain. CDR1 is KGHDR and CDR2 is SFDVKD in the germline V gene. Trimming pared 4 bases from V and 6 bases from J, leaving 14 bases between. The CDR3 runs 14 residues. The CDR3 reads CATSDSRAGAEAFF. CDR3 nucleotides: TGTGCCACCAGTGACTCCCGGGCGGGCGCTGAAGCTTTCTTT.

This clonotype is termed medium-sized. The V gene is TRBV29-1, the J gene TRBJ2-3, with 9 bases identical to TRBD2. The V gene end was trimmed by 2 bases and the J gene end by 2 bases; junction bases not matched to a gene: 17. The CDR3 has 19 amino acids. Germline CDR1 is SQVTM and CDR2 is ANQGSEA. The CDR3 DNA reads TGCAGCGTTGAAAGAAGGGAGCTAGTGCGGGGGGGTGTCACAGATACGCAGTATTTT. Its protein product is CSVERRELVRGGVTDTQYF.

A few counts support this clonotype. This chain uses TRBV5-1 with TRBJ2-7; 9 nucleotides align to TRBD2. CDR1 SGHRS and CDR2 YFSETQ come from the germline V gene. This CDR3 has 15 residues. Unmatched junction bases numbered 10, after V lost 4 bases and J lost 5 bases. The CDR3, as DNA: TGCGCCAGCAGCCGTCTTGGGACTAGCTTCGACGAGCAGTACTTC. Protein: CASSRLGTSFDEQYF.

V gene TRBV5-1 combines with J gene TRBJ1-2; 7 bases are shared with TRBD1. CDR1 and CDR2 (germline): SGHRS, YFSETQ. The length of the CDR3 is 16 residues. V lost 5 bases and J lost 4; bases outside the gene matches: 14. The CDR3 bases are TGCGCCAGCAGGCTGGAGACAGGGTACGAGGGCTATGGCTACACCTTC. Encoded protein: CASRLETGYEGYGYTF.

Details on this clonotype: The conserved phenylalanine or tryptophan is not found at the CDR3 terminus, so this likely reflects a read error. The V and J genes are TRBV15 and TRBJ2-3, with a tentative D call TRBD1 (5 bases). The V gene's germline CDR1 is LNHNV and CDR2 YYDKDF (reference sequence). The CDR3 consists of 16 residues. Deletions cut 5 bases from V and 2 bases from J, with 17 bases between. The CDR3: CATSGATTPHTDTQYS. Here the CDR3 DNA reads TGTGCCACCAGCGGGGCCACCACCCCACACACAGATACGCAGTATTCT.

A few counts support this clonotype. The chain uses TRBV7-9 and TRBJ1-6, with 8 bases that match TRBD1. The trim removed 6 bases at V and 10 bases at J, leaving 8 bases unmatched. This CDR3 contains 14 residues. Germline V CDR1 and CDR2: SEHNR, FQNEAQ (reference sequence). The CDR3 coding sequence is TGTGCCAGCAGTCAACAGGGGGGGGAATCACCCCTCCACTTT. This encodes CASSQQGGESPLHF.

In its sample, this clonotype was seen many times. The chain is built from TRBV15 and TRBJ1-4; no definite D call. Germline lookup yields CDR1 LNHNV and CDR2 YYDKDF (reference sequence). This CDR3 contains 11 residues. Trimming took 3 bases from V and 7 from J, leaving 3 bases between them. This CDR3 reads CATSSLEKLFF. CDR3 nucleotide sequence: TGTGCCACCAGCAGTCTTGAAAAACTGTTTTTT.

The genes are TRBV3-1 and TRBJ2-3, with D unclear. This CDR3 has 12 amino acids. Germline V gene data show CDR1 as LGHDT and CDR2 as YNNKEL (reference sequence). V shed 0 bases and J shed 5 bases, with 3 bases lying between them. The CDR3 is CASSQEEDTQYF. The CDR3 DNA is TGTGCCAGCAGCCAAGAGGAAGATACGCAGTATTTT.

CDR3 protein: CASSQGAGLSYEQYF. The CDR3 coding sequence is TGTGCCAGCAGCCAAGGGGCAGGTCTCTCCTACGAGCAGTACTTC. The gene calls are TRBV7-6 and TRBJ2-7; D is possibly TRBD1 (5 bases). V was shortened by 5 bases and J by 0 bases, with 14 bases between the two germline ends. Germline loops: CDR1 SGHVS, CDR2 FNYEAQ. This CDR3 is 15 amino acids long.

This clonotype was observed many times. The chain recombines TRBV5-1 with TRBJ2-1, with TRBD2 identical over 13 bases. Looked up from germline, CDR1 is SGHRS and CDR2 is YFSETQ. This CDR3 region has 16 residues. V shed 2 bases and J 8 bases; nucleotides not matched to a gene: 7. The CDR3 here is CASSLRLAGGGDEQFF. As DNA, the CDR3 is TGCGCCAGCAGCTTACGACTAGCGGGGGGCGGGGATGAGCAGTTCTTC.

This clonotype was found many times. The chain employs TRBV2 and TRBJ1-2; no definite D call. The germline gives CDR1 SNHLY, CDR2 FYNNEI. V lost 2 bases, J lost 2 bases, and 9 bases lay in between. The CDR3 length is 14 residues. Here the CDR3 DNA reads TGTGCCAGCAGTGAATCCGGACCGAACTATGGCTACACCTTC. It encodes CASSESGPNYGYTF.

The chain has TRBV7-9 and TRBJ1-1; tentatively, D is TRBD1 (5 bases). Germline assignment: CDR1 SEHNR and CDR2 FQNEAQ (reference sequence). The CDR3 spans 14 residues. Trimming stripped 1 base from V and 5 bases from J, with 11 bases between. CDR3 DNA: TGTGCCAGCAGCTTAGATGGGGGAAGTACTGAAGCTTTCTTT. Residues: CASSLDGGSTEAFF.

This clonotype qualifies as medium-sized. This sequence joins TRBV19 and TRBJ2-7; 7 bases fit TRBD1. CDR1 is LNHDA, CDR2 SQIVND, per germline (reference sequence). The CDR3 has 15 amino acids. V was pared by 5 bases and J by 3 bases, with 10 bases of the junction left unmatched. CDR3 in amino acids: CASSPYGTEIYEQYF. Here the CDR3 DNA reads TGTGCCAGTAGTCCTTACGGGACAGAAATCTACGAGCAGTACTTC.

A few counts support this clonotype. V is TRBV10-3 and J is TRBJ1-6, with D tentatively TRBD1 (6 bases). V lost 10 bases and J lost 14, with 15 bases in between. This CDR3 has 11 amino acids. Germline V gene data show CDR1 as ENHRY and CDR2 as SYGVKD. The CDR3 reads CATAGVGTLHF. CDR3 in DNA: TGTGCCACCGCAGGGGTGGGCACCCTCCACTTT.

This sequence joins TRBV5-6 and TRBJ2-7; D not certain. CDR1 is SGHDT and CDR2 is YYEEEE in the germline V gene. CDR3 length: 13 residues. The V end lost 6 bases, the J end lost 4 bases, and 14 bases lay between the germline ends. Written as DNA, the CDR3 is TGTGCCAGCACTCCGTTATTTATGTACGAGCAGTACTTC. It is translated as CASTPLFMYEQYF.

The chain is built from TRBV9 and TRBJ2-5; possibly TRBD2 for D (6 bases). Germline values: CDR1 SGDLS, CDR2 YYNGEE. This CDR3 comprises 13 residues. Trimming took 3 bases from V and 7 from J, leaving 13 bases between them. For the CDR3, the DNA is TGTGCCAGCAGCGCCGGGACTCCGGGGACCCAGTACTTC. It is translated as CASSAGTPGTQYF.